A single sample is the source of the 5 T cell receptor beta chains below, sequenced in a study of CD8+ T cells in alopecia areata. TCR sequencing used cDNA made by reverse transcription of extracted RNA. Clones were read by immunoSEQ multiplex PCR, and TCRdb kept only the in-frame ones, dropping some. The sample has about 270,000 clones, over 45% seen once. Treatment meaning: oral pan-JAK inhibitor, 5-10 mg twice daily. Specimen: CD4+ T cells sorted from blood, collected around week 54, from a patient treated with tofacitinib. The receptors stem from a human donor with alopecia areata.

As concerns this clone: A junction end diverges from the germline sequence, so it may reflect a read error. This chain uses TRBV7-7 with TRBJ2-2; no definite D call. Germline V gene sequence: CDR1 SSHAT, CDR2 FNYEAQ (reference sequence). The length of the CDR3 is 12 residues. Written as DNA, the CDR3 is TGTGCTAGCAGCTCCTTGGGCGGGGAGCTGTTTTTT. It is translated as CASSSLGGELFF.

A note on this clone: Other DNA sequences in this sample translate to the same CDR3. The chain couples TRBV30 to TRBJ1-2; a possible D gene is TRBD1 (5 bases). The CDR3 length is 13 residues. In germline, CDR1 is GTSNPN, CDR2 SVGIG (reference sequence). The V end was cut by 5 bases, the J end by 4 bases, with 14 bases between. CDR3 in amino acids: CAWSRDRSYGYTF. CDR3 bases: TGTGCCTGGTCCCGAGACAGATCCTATGGCTACACCTTC.

This rearrangement joins TRBV30 to TRBJ1-2; D is uncertain. Germline V lookup: CDR1 GTSNPN, CDR2 SVGIG (reference sequence). V shed 0 bases and J shed 4 bases, with 12 bases lying between them. The CDR3 runs to 14 residues. CDR3 bases: TGTGCCTGGAGTGTACGCAGAGAGAGCTATGGCTACACCTTC. As protein: CAWSVRRESYGYTF.

The genes are TRBV29-1 and TRBJ1-1, with 7 bases fitting TRBD1. The V gene end was trimmed by 7 bases and the J gene end by 1 base; junction bases not matched to a gene: 12. The CDR3 has 15 amino acids. Germline-derived CDR1 and CDR2 are SQVTM and ANQGSEA. DNA for the CDR3: TGCAGCGCTTCCTTTAGCCGGACAGGGAACACTGAAGCTTTCTTT. The encoded protein is CSASFSRTGNTEAFF.

The chain uses TRBV4-3 and TRBJ2-3; the D call may be TRBD1 or TRBD2 (5 bases each). V was clipped by 0 bases and J by 2 bases, with 12 bases between them. Germline CDR1 LGHNA, CDR2 YSLEER. The CDR3 has 16 residues. The CDR3 spells CASSQDFLGTTDTQYF. The CDR3 DNA follows: TGCGCCAGCAGCCAAGATTTCTTAGGGACCACAGATACGCAGTATTTT.